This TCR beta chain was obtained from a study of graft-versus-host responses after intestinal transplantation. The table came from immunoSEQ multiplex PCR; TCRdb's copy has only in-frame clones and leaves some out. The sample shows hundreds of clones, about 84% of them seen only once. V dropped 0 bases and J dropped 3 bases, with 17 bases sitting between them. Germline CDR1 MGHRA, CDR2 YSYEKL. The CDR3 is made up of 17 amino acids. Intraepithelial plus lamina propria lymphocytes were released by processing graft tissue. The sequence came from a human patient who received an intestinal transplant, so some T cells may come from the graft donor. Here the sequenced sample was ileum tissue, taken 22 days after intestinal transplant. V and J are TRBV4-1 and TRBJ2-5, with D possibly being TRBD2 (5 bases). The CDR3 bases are TGCGCCAGCAGCCAAGACTCCCCCCCGGGGTGGAAAGAGACCCAGTACTTC. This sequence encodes CASSQDSPPGWKETQYF.